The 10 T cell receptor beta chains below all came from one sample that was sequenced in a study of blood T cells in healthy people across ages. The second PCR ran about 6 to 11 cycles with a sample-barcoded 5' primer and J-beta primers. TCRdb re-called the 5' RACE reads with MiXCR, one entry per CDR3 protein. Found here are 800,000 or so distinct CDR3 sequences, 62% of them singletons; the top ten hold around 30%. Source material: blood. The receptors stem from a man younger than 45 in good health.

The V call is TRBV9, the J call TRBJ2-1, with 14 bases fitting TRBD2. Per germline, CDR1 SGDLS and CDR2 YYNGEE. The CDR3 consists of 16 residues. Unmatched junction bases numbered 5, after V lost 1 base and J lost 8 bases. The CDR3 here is CASSVLGTSGGDEQFF. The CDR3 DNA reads TGTGCCAGCAGCGTATTGGGGACTAGCGGGGGCGATGAGCAGTTCTTC. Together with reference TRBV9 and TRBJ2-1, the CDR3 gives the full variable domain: DSGVTQTPKHLITATGQRVTLRCSPRSGDLSVYWYQQSLDQGLQFLIQYYNGEERAKGNILERFSAQQFPDLHSELNLSSLELGDSALYFCASSVLGTSGGDEQFFGPGTRLTVL.

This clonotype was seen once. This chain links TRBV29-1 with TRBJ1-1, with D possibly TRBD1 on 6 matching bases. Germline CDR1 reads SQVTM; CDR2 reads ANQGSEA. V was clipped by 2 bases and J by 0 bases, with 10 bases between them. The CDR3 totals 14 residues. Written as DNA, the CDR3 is TGCAGCGTTGAACCAGGGGCCGTGAACACTGAAGCTTTCTTT. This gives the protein CSVEPGAVNTEAFF.

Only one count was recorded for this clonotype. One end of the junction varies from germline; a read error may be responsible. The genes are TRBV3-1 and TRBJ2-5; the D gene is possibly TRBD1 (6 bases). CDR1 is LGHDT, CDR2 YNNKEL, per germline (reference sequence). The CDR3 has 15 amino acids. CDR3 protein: CASNQEPRGQETQYF. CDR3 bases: TGTGCCAGCAACCAAGAGCCAAGGGGGCAAGAGACCCAGTACTTC.

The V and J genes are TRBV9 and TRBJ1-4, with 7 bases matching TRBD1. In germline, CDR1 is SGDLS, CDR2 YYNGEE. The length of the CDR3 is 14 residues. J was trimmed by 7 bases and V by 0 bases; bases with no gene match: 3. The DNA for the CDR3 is TGTGCCAGCAGCGTAGGGGGACAGACTGAAAAACTGTTTTTT. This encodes CASSVGGQTEKLFF.

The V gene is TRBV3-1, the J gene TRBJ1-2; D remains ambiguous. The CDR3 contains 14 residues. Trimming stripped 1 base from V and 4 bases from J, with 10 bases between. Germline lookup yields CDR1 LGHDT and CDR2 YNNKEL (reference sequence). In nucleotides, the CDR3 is TGTGCCAGCAGCCAAGCCCCCGGGGTCTATGGCTACACCTTC. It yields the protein CASSQAPGVYGYTF.

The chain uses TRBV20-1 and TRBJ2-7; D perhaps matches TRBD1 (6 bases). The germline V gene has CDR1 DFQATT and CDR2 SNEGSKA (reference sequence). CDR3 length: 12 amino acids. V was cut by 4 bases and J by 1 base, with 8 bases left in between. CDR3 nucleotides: TGCAGTGCTAACAGGGAGTCCTACGAGCAGTACTTC. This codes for CSANRESYEQYF.

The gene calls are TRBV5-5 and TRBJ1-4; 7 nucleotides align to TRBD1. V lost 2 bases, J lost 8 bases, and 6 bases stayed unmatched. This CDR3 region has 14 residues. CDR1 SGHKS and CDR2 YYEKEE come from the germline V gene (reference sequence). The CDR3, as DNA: TGTGCCAGCAGCTTTGGACAGGCAGGGGAAAAACTGTTTTTT. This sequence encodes CASSFGQAGEKLFF.

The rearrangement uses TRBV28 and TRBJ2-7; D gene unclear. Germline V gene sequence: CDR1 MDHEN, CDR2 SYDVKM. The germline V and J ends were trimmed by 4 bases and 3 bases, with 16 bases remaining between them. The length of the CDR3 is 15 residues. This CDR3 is CASSSDVGLGYEQYF. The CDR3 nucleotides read TGTGCCAGCAGTTCGGACGTGGGTCTTGGCTACGAGCAGTACTTC.

The CDR3 sequence is CASSLDPGEETQYF. The CDR3 bases are TGTGCCAGCAGCTTAGATCCAGGGGAAGAGACCCAGTACTTC. V usage is TRBV7-2 and J usage is TRBJ2-7; D may be TRBD1 (6 bases). The DNA matches TRBJ2-5 better at its end, which makes the J call doubtful. This CDR3 has 14 residues. Germline loops: CDR1 SGHTA, CDR2 FQGNSA.

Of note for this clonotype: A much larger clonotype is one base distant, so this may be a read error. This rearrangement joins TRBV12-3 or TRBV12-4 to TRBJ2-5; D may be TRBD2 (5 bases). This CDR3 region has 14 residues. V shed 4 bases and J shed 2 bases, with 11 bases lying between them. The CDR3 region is CASSSGIFQETQYF. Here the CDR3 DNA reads TGTGCCAGCAGTTCCGGGATATTTCAAGAGACCCAGTACTTC.